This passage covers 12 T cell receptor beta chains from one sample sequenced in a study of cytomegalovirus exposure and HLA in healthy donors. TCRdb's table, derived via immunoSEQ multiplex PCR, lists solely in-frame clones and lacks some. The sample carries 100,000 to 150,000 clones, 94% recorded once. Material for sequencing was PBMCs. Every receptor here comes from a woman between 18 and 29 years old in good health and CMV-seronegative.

The CDR3 spells CASSLEWTGNTEAFF. CDR3 nucleotides: TGCGCCAGCAGCTTGGAGTGGACAGGTAACACTGAAGCTTTCTTT. This chain links TRBV5-1 with TRBJ1-1, with 7 bases lining up with TRBD1. Per the germline V gene, CDR1 is SGHRS and CDR2 is YFSETQ. The ends lost 0 bases at V and 2 bases at J; junction bases unmatched: 4. The CDR3 loop spans 15 amino acids.

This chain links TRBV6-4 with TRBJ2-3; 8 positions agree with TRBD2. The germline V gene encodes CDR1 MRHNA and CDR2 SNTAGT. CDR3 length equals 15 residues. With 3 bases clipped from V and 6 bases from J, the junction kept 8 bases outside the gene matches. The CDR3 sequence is CASSESGGPADTQYF. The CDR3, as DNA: TGTGCCAGCAGTGAGAGCGGGGGCCCCGCCGATACGCAGTATTTT.

The CDR3, as DNA: TGTGCCAGCAGCCGACCCGCGGGGCCTAGCGGGGACAATGAGCAGTTCTTC. Protein product: CASSRPAGPSGDNEQFF. The rearrangement joins TRBV7-2 to TRBJ2-1; 9 nucleotides line up with TRBD2. From germline, CDR1 is SGHTA and CDR2 FQGNSA. Trimming removed 5 bases from V and 5 bases from J; junction bases left unmatched: 13. This CDR3 is 17 amino acids long.

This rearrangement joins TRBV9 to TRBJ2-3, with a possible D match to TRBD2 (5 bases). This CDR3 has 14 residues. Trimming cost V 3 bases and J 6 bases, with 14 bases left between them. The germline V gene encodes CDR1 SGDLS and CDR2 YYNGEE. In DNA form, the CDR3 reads TGTGCCAGCAGCGCCCATAGCGAGACCGATACGCAGTATTTT. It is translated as CASSAHSETDTQYF.

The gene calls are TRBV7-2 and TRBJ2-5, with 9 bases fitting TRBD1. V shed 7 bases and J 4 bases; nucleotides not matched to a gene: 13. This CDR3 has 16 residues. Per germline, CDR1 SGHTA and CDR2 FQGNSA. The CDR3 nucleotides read TGTGCCAGCACCAAAGATAGGGGGACAGGGCGAGAGACCCAGTACTTC. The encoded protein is CASTKDRGTGRETQYF.

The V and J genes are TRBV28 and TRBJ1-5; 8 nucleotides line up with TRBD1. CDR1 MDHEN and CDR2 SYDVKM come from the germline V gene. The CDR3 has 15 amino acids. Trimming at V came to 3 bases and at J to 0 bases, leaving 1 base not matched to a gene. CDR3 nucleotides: TGTGCCAGCAGTTTTGACAGGGGTAGCAATCAGCCCCAGCATTTT. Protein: CASSFDRGSNQPQHF.

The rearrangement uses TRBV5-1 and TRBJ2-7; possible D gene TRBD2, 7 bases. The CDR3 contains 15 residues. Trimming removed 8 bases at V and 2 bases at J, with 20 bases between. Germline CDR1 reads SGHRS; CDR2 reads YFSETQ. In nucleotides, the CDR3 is TGCGCCAGTTACCGGGGGGCGCCGGCTACCTACGAGCAGTACTTC. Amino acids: CASYRGAPATYEQYF.

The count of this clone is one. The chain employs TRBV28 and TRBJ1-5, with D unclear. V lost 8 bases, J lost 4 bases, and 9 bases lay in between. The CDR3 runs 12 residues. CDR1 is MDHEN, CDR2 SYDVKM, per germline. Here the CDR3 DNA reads TGTGCCAGCGGGCGGGTGAATCAGCCCCAGCATTTT. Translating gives CASGRVNQPQHF.

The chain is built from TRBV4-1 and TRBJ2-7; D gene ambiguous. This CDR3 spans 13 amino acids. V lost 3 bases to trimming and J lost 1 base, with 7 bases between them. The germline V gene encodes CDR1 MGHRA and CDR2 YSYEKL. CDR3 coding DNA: TGCGCCAGCAGCCAGGCGGTTTCCTACGAGCAGTACTTC. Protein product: CASSQAVSYEQYF.

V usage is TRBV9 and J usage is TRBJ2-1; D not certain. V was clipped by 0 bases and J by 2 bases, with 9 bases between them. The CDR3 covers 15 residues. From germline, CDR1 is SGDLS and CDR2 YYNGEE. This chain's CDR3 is CASSVEPTPYNEQFF. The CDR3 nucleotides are TGTGCCAGCAGCGTAGAGCCAACTCCCTACAATGAGCAGTTCTTC.

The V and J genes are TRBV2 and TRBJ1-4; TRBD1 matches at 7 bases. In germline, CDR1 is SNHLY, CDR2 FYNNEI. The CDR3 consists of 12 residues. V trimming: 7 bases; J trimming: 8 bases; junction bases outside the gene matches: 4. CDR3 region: CASIQGTEKLFF. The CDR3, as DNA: TGTGCCAGCATACAGGGGACGGAAAAACTGTTTTTT.

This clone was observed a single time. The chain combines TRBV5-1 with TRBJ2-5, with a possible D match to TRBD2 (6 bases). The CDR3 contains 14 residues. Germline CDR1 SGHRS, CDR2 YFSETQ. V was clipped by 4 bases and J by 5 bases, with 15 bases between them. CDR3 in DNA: TGCGCCAGCAGCCGGGACTTCTACCGGGAGACCCAGTACTTC. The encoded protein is CASSRDFYRETQYF.